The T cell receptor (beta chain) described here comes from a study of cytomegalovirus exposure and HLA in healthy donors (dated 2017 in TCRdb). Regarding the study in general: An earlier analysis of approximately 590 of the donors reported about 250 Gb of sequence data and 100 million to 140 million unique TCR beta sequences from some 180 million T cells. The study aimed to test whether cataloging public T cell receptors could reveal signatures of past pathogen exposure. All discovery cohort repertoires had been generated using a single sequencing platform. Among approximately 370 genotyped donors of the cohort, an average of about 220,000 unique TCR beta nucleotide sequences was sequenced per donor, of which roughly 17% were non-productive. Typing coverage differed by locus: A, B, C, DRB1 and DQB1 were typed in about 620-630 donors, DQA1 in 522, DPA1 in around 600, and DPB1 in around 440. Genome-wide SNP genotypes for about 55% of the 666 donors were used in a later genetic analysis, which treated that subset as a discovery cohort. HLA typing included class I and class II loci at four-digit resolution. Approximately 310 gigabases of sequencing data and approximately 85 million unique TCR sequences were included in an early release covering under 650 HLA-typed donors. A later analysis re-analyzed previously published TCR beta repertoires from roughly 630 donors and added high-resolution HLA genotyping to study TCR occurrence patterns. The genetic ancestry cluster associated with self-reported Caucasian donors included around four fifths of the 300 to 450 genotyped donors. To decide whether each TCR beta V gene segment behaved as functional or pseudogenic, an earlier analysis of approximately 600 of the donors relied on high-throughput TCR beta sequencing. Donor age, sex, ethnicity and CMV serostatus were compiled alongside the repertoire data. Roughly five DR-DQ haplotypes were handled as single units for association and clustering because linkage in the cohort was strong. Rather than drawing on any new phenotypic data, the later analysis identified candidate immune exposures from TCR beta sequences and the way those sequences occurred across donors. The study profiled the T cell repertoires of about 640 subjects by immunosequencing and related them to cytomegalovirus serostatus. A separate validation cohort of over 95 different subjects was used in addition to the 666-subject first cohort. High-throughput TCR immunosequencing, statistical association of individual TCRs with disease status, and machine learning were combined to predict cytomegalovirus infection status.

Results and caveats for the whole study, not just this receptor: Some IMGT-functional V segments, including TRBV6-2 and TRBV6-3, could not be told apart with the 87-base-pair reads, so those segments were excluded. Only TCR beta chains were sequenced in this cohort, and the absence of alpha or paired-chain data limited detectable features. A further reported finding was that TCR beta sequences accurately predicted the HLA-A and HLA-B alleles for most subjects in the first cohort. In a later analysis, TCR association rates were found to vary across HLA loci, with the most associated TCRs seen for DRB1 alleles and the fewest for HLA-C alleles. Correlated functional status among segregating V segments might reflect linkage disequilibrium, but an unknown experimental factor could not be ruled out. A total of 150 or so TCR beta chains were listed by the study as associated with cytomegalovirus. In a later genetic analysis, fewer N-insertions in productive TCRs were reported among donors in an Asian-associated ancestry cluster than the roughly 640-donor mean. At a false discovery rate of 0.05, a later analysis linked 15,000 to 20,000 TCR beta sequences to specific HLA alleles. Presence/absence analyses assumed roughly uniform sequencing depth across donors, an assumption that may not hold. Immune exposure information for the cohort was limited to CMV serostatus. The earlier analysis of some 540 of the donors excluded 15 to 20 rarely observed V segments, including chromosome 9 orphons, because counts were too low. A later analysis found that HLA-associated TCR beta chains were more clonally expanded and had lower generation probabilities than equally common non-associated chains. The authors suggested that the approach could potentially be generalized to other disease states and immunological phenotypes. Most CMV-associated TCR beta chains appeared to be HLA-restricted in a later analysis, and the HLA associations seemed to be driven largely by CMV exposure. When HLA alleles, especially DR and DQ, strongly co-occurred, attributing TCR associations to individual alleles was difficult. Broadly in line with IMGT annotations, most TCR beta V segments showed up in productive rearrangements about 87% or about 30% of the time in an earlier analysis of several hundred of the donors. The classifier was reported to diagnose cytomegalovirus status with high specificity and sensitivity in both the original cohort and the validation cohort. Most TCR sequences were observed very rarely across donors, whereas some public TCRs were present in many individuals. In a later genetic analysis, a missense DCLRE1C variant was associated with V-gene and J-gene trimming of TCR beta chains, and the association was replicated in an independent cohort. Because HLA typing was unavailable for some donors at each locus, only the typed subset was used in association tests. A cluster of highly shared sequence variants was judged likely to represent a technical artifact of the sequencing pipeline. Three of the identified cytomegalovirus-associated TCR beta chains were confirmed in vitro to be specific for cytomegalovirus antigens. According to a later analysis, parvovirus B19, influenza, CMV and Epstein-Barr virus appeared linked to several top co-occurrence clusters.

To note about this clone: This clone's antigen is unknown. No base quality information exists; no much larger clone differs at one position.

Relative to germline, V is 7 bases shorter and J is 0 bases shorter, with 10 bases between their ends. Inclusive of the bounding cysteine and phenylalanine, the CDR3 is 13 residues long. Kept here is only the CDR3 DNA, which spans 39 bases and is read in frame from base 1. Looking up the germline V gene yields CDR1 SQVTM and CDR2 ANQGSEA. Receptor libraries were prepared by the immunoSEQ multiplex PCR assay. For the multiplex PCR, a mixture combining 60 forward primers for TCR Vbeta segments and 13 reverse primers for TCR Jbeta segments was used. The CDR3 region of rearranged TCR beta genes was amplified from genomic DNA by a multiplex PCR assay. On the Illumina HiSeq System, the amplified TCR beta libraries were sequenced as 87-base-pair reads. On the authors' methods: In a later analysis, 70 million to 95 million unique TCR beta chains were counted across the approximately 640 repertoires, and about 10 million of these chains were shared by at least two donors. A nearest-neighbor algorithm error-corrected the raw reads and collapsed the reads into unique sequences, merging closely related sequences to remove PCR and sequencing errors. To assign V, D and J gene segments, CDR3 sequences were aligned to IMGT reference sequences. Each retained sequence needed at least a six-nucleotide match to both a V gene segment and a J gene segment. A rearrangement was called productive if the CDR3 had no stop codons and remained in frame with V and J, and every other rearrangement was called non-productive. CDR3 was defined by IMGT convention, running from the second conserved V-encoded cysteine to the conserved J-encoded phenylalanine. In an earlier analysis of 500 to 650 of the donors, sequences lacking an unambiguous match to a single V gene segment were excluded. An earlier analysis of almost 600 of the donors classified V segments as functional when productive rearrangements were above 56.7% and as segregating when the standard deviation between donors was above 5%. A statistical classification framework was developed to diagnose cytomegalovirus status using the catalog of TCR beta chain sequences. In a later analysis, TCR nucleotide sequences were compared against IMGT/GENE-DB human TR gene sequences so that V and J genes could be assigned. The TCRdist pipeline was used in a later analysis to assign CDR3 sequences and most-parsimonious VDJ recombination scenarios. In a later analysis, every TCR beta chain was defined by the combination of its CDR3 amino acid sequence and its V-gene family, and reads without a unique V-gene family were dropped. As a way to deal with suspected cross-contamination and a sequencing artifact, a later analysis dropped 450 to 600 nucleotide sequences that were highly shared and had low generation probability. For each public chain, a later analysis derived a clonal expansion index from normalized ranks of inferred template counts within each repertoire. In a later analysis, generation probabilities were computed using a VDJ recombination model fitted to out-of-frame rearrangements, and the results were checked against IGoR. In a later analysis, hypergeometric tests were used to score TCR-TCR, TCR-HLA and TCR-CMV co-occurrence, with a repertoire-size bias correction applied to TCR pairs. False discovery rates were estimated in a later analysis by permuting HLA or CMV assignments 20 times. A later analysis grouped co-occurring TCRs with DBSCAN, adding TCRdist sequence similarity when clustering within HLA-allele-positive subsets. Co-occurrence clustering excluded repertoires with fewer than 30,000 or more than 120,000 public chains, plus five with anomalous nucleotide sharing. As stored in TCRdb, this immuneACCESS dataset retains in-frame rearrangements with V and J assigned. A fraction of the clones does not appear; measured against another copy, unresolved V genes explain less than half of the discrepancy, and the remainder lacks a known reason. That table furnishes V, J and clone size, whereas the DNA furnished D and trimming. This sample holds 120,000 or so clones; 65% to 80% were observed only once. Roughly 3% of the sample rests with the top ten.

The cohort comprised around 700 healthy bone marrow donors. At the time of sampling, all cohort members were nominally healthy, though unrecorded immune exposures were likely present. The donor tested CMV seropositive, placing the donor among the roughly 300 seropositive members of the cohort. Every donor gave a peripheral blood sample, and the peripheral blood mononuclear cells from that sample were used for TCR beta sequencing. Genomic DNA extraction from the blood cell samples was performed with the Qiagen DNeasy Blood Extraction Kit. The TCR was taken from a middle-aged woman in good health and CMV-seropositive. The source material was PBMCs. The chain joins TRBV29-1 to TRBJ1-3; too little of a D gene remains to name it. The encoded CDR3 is CSGTGDSGNTIYF. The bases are TGCAGCGGGACGGGAGACTCTGGAAACACCATATATTTT.